The T cell receptor beta chain under discussion was sequenced for a study of Ad26.COV2.S vaccination and SARS-CoV-2 variants (dated by TCRdb to 2020 to 2023). In the study overall: Sequencing of the TCRbeta repertoire served to evaluate the specificity and breadth of SARS-CoV-2-reactive T cell receptors following Ad26.COV2.S vaccination. A total of 32 samples were included in the TCR-sequenced set, comprising approximately 20 Ad26.COV2.S vaccine recipients, 5 placebo recipients and 8 SARS-CoV-2 convalescent individuals.

TCRbeta CDR3 regions were sequenced with the immunoSEQ Assay. After extraction, genomic DNA underwent amplification by bias-controlled multiplex PCR, followed by high-throughput sequencing. In the original analysis: Collapsing and filtering of sequences were performed to quantify the absolute abundance of each unique TCRbeta CDR3 region. T cell fraction was estimated by normalization of TCRbeta template counts to usable DNA, with usable DNA being measured through amplification of reference genes present in all nucleated cells. Repertoire TCRs were annotated as SARS-CoV-2-specific by exact matching of V gene, CDR3 amino acid sequence and J gene to a known reactive TCR set. MIRA supplied the reference SARS-CoV-2 TCR set, which was filtered for enrichment in COVID-19-positive ImmuneCODE repertoires so that public or cross-reactive TCRs were removed. Using the MIRA antigens, annotated TCRs were further analysed by specific ORF or by position within an ORF. Breadth was defined as annotated unique rearrangements over total unique productive rearrangements; depth was the summed frequency of those rearrangements. Two-sided Wilcoxon rank-sum tests were used to compare TCR breadth between groups. In TCRdb, the immuneACCESS table is reduced to in-frame sequences with V and J assigned. These tables do not hold every clone; where another copy was compared, an unresolved V gene accounts for under half, and the others remain unexplained. The V and J calls and clone size are taken from that table; D and trimming were inferred from the DNA. For this sample there are some 350,000 clones; about 90% appear just once. The top ten constitute roughly 3.9% of the sample.

The time point label here, explained by the study, means: individuals recovered from natural SARS-CoV-2 infection. The CDR3 runs 15 amino acids, cysteine and phenylalanine included. Just CDR3 DNA is preserved here, 45 bases in frame from base 1. V lost 3 bases and J lost 0 bases; the stretch between them is 10 bases long. CDR1 and CDR2 are drawn from the germline V gene: SGDLS, YYNGEE. Overall results and qualifications from the work: The authors noted that the TCR breadth and depth analyses may have underestimated total T cell responses. Substantial breadth of spike-specific CD8+ and CD4+ T cell responses was reported after vaccination. Vaccine and placebo recipients had comparable non-spike TCR breadth, which fits with the vaccine containing only spike. Spike-specific TCR breadth was higher in Ad26.COV2.S recipients than in placebo recipients (P = 0.0014).

Details on this clone: Which antigen it targets is not known. No per-base quality is available; no much larger clone lies one base away.

The V and J segments used are TRBV9 and TRBJ2-1; the D gene is perhaps TRBD2, on 7 matching bases. This specimen consisted of peripheral blood, obtained after recovery from COVID-19. The sequence came from a human donor who had recovered from COVID-19. The CDR3 sequence is CASSGGGPSYNEQFF. At the DNA level, the sequence is TGTGCCAGCAGCGGCGGGGGCCCCTCCTACAATGAGCAGTTCTTC. Outside the CDR3, residues come from the reference TRBV9 and TRBJ2-1 proteins, so the full variable domain is: DSGVTQTPKHLITATGQRVTLRCSPRSGDLSVYWYQQSLDQGLQFLIQYYNGEERAKGNILERFSAQQFPDLHSELNLSSLELGDSALYFCASSGGGPSYNEQFFGPGTRLTVL.